This TCR beta chain was sequenced for a study of cytomegalovirus exposure and HLA in healthy donors. General study findings and limits: First-cohort TCR clusters tended to co-occur in the 120 or so validation repertoires, a later analysis found. A few chains linked to CMV were shown in vitro to be specific for CMV antigens.

With respect to this clone: Its specificity is not known.

Profiled with immunoSEQ multiplex PCR; TCRdb holds only in-frame clones, not every one. The sample has a few hundred thousand clones, nearly 90% seen once. Germline assignment: CDR1 SNHLY and CDR2 FYNNEI. V was clipped by 6 bases and J by 0 bases, with 11 bases between them. The CDR3 covers 14 residues. This clonotype originated in a woman aged 18-29 years in good health and CMV-seronegative. The chain carries TRBV2 and TRBJ1-1; D call uncertain. Sequenced sample: PBMCs. CDR3: CASRRDILNTEAFF. The CDR3 region has the DNA TGTGCCAGCAGGCGGGATATACTGAACACTGAAGCTTTCTTT.